This TCR beta chain was found in a study of blood T cell repertoires in COVID-19 (dated by TCRdb to about 2020). Notes on the research overall: Collaborator samples came from the United States, Italy and Spain and covered acute and convalescent phases of COVID-19. Subjects who had been exposed to COVID-19, were actively infected with it, or had recovered from it provided the deeply sampled blood TCRbeta repertoires that made up the dataset. Samples were obtained from the ongoing ImmuneRACE study (first 160 participants) and from over 1,000 subjects provided by 6 global collaborators. HLA class I and class II types, where available, came from metadata supplied by the sample provider rather than from assay-based typing. The prospective study material was composed of cDNA or gDNA derived from T cells, B-cell-depleted T cells, or PBMCs. The repertoires were released in a freely available public database meant as a resource for research on the immune response to SARS-CoV-2. The sample metadata nearly always contained a de-identified subject ID, COVID-19 status, age in years and sex. Study-wide findings and limitations: Clinical and demographic metadata were provided uncurated, with the amount varying by source and participant.

The immunoSEQ Assay, a bias-controlled multiplex PCR, was used to amplify TCRbeta CDR3 regions from genomic DNA. The source study handled its data this way. The number of nucleated cells in each sample was estimated by amplification of reference gene primers within the assay. To quantify the absolute abundance of each unique TCRbeta CDR3 rearrangement, sequence reads were collapsed and filtered. For each sample, productive Simpson clonality was calculated as the square root of Simpson's diversity index over productive rearrangements. The immuneACCESS repertoire file appears here via TCRdb, limited to in-frame rearrangements. These files lack a portion of the clones; in checked studies, under half of the deficit traces to unresolved V genes, and the cause of the others is not known. V, J and clone size were drawn from that table, and D and trimming were deduced from the DNA. The sample has 400,000 to 550,000 clones on record, 80% to 90% of them singletons. Roughly 4.3% of the sample rests with the top ten.

The CDR3 starts with the cysteine, ends with the phenylalanine, and has 11 residues. The sequence is cut down to CDR3 DNA, 33 bases in frame from base 1. V is shortened by 4 bases, J by 3 bases, and the region joining them spans 6 bases. From the germline V gene, CDR1 is SQVTM and CDR2 is ANQGSEA. Concerning this clone itself: What this receptor recognizes is not known. Base qualities were left out, and no much larger clone turns up one base away.

Collaborating institutions collected whole blood in K2EDTA tubes following their own protocols. For TCRbeta analysis, collaborators shipped samples as frozen whole blood, isolated PBMCs, or DNA extracted from either of those sample types. The clonotype comes from a woman in her thirties with acute or convalescent COVID-19. Sequencing input: peripheral blood. The chain uses TRBV29-1 and TRBJ1-2; matching of 5 bases hints at TRBD1 as the D gene. The CDR3 amino acid sequence is: CSVVRDYGYTF. The DNA reads TGCAGCGTTGTCAGGGACTATGGCTACACCTTC.